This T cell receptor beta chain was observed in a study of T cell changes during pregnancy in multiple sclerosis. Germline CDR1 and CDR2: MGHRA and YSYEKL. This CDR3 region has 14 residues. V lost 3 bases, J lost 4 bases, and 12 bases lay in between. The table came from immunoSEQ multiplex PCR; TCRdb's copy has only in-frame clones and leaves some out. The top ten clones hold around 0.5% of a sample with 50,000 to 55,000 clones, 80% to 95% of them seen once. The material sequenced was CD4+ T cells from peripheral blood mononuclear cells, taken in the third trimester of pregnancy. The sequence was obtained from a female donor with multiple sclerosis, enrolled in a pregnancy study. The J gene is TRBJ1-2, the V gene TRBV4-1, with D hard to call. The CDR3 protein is CASSQPLGGYGYTF. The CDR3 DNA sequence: TGCGCCAGCAGCCAGCCCCTTGGCGGCTATGGCTACACCTTC.